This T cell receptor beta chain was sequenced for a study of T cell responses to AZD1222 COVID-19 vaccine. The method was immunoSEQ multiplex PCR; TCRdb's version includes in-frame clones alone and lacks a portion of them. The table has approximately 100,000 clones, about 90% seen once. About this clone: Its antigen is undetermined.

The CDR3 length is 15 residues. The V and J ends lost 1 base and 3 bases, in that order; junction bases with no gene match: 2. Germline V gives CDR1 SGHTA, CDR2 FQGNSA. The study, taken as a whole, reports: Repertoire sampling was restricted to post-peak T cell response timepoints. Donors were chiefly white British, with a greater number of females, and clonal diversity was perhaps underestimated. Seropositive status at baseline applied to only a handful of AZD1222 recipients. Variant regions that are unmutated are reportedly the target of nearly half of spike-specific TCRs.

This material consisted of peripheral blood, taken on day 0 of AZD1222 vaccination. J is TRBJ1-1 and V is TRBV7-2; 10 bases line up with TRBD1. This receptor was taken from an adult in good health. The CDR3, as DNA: TGTGCCAGCAGCTTAGATGGGACAGGGGACACTGAAGCTTTCTTT. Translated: CASSLDGTGDTEAFF.